The source of this T cell receptor beta chain is a study of T cells in Graves' hyperthyroidism and ophthalmopathy. Study-level information: Peripheral blood specimens were obtained at initial diagnosis, prior to any treatment.

With V trimmed by 2 bases and J by 4 bases, 4 bases remained unmatched. CDR1 and CDR2 (germline): MNHEY, SVGEGT. The CDR3 loop spans 14 amino acids. The TCR beta CDR3 regions underwent amplification using RNA transcripts as the source. RT-PCR in the first round (using the HTBI primer set) targeted the TCR CDR3. TCRdb re-analysed the multiplex PCR reads in MiXCR, keeping a single row per CDR3 protein. The table has 350,000 to 400,000 distinct CDR3 sequences, about 18% seen once. Patients aged 18 to 65 had newly diagnosed hyperthyroidism of under 2 months' duration. Diagnoses rested on clinical symptoms, serum thyroxine and TRAb, thyroid ultrasound and orbital computed tomography. This clonotype was seen repeatedly, ten times or more.

This chain connects TRBV6-2 or TRBV6-3 to TRBJ2-7; 8 bases line up with TRBD1. The receptor comes from a woman aged 18-29 years with Graves' hyperthyroidism. The specimen was blood. CDR3 sequence (DNA): TGTGCCAGCAGTTACCTGGACAGGGCGTACGAGCAGTACTTC. It specifies CASSYLDRAYEQYF.